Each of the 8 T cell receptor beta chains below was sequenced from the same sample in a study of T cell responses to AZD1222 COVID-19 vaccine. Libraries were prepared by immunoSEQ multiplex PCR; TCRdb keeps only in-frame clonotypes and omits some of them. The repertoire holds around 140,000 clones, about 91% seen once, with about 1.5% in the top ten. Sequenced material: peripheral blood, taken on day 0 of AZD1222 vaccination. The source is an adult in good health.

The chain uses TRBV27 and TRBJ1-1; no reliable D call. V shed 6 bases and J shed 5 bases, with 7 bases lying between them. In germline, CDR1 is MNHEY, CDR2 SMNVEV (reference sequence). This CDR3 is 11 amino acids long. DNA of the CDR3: TGTGCCAGCAGAACGGGTACTGAAGCTTTCTTT. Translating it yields CASRTGTEAFF.

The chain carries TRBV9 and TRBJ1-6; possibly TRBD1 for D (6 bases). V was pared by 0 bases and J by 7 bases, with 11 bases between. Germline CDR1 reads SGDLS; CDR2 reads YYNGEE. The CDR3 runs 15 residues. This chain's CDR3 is CASSVDSGVNSPLHF. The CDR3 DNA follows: TGTGCCAGCAGCGTAGATTCAGGGGTGAATTCACCCCTCCACTTT.

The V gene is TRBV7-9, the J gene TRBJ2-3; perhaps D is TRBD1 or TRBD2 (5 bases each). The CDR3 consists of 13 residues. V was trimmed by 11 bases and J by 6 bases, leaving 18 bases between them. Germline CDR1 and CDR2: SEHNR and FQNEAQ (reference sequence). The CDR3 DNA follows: TGTGCCCTCAGCCGGGGCGTTATGGATACGCAGTATTTT. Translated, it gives CALSRGVMDTQYF.

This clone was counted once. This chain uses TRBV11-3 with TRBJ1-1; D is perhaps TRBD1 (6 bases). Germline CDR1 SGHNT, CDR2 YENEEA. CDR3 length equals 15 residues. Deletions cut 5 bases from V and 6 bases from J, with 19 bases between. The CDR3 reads CASSNRASSVAEAFF. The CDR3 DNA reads TGTGCCAGCAGCAACAGGGCCTCGAGTGTCGCTGAAGCTTTCTTT.

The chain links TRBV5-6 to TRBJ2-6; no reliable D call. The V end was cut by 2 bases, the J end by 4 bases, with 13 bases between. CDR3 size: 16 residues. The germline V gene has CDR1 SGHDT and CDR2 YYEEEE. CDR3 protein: CASSFATAVGANVLTF. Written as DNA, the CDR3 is TGTGCCAGCAGCTTCGCTACTGCCGTCGGGGCCAACGTCCTGACTTTC. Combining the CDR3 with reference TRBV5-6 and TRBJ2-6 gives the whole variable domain DAGVTQSPTHLIKTRGQQVTLRCSPKSGHDTVSWYQQALGQGPQFIFQYYEEEERQRGNFPDRFSGHQFPNYSSELNVNALLLGDSALYLCASSFATAVGANVLTFGAGSRLTVL.

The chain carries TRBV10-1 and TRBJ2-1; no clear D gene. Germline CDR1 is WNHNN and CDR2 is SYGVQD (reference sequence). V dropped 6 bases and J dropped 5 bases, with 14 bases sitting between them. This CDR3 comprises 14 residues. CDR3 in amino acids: CASSPRRSNNEQFF. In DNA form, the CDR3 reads TGCGCCAGCAGCCCCAGAAGGTCAAACAATGAGCAGTTCTTC.

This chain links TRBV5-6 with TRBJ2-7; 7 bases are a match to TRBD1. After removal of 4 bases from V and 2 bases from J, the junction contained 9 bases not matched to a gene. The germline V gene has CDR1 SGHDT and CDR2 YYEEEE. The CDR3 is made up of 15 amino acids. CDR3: CASSHRRQGTYEQYF. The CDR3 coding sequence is TGTGCCAGCAGCCACCGGAGACAGGGAACCTACGAGCAGTACTTC.

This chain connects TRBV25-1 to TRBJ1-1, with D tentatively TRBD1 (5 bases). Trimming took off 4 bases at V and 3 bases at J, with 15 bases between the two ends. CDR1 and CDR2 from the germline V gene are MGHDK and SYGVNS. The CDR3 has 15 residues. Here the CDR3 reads CASSVSFTGDTEAFF. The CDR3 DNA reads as TGTGCCAGCAGTGTAAGTTTCACGGGGGACACTGAAGCTTTCTTT.